Listed below are T cell receptor beta chains from one sample, sequenced in a study of blood T cells in healthy people across ages. A single record per CDR3 protein comes from TCRdb applying MiXCR to the 5' RACE reads. The table includes approximately 940,000 distinct CDR3 sequences, around 48% detected once. Sample: blood. These receptors originate from a man aged 25-40 years in good health. Both conserved end residues are part of each CDR3. D genes are given only for firm matches. Clone size, where shown, is once, few, many, or a class for clones that have expanded.

>few|TRBJ1-5|TRBD1|TRBV12-3/TRBV12-4
TGTGCCAGCAAACCAGGGGGAAGCGGCAATCAGCCCCAGCATTTT
CASKPGGSGNQPQHF
>few|TRBJ2-7|.|TRBV12-3/TRBV12-4
TGTGCCAGCAGTTTATACTCAGGGGGAGGCGAGCAGTACTTC
CASSLYSGGGEQYF
>.|TRBJ1-2|.|TRBV6-1
TGTGCCAGCAGTGAAATCGATACCGGAACCCCTGGCTACACCTTC
CASSEIDTGTPGYTF
>.|TRBJ2-7|.|TRBV24-1
TGTGCCACCAGTGATCCAGGCAGAGGCTACGAGCAGTACTTC
CATSDPGRGYEQYF
>.|TRBJ2-6|.|TRBV10-3
TGTGCCATCAGTGAGTCCTCTGGGGCCAACGTCCTGACTTTC
CAISESSGANVLTF
>few|TRBJ2-3|TRBD2|TRBV27
TGTGCCAGCAGTTCTCCGGGGACTAGCGTATCAGATACGCAGTATTTT
CASSSPGTSVSDTQYF
>.|TRBJ2-1|TRBD2|TRBV5-1
TGCGCCAGCAGCTTGGGGGAGGGCCATGAGCAGTTCTTC
CASSLGEGHEQFF
>.|TRBJ2-1|TRBD2|TRBV13
TGTGCCAGCAGCTTAGCGGGGGGGCGTGGGCAGTTCTTC
CASSLAGGRGQFF
>.|TRBJ2-5|.|TRBV29-1
TGCAGCGTTGAAGACCTGGACGCCTCGCATGGGACCCAGTACTTC
CSVEDLDASHGTQYF
>.|TRBJ2-7|.|TRBV12-3/TRBV12-4
TGTGCCAGCAGTTCCCGGTCAGCTCTACAGACGACGGACCCTGAGCAGTACTTC
CASSSRSALQTTDPEQYF
>.|TRBJ1-4|.|TRBV20-1
TGCAGTGCTAGAGGGGGCAGGACAACTAATGAAAAACTGTTTTTT
CSARGGRTTNEKLFF
>few|TRBJ2-1|.|TRBV5-1
TGCGCCAGCAGCTTGTGGGACAAACGATACAATGAGCAGTTCTTC
CASSLWDKRYNEQFF
>.|TRBJ2-3|TRBD2|TRBV5-4
TGTGCCAGCAGCCTCGCGGGGGGCGTGAGGAGAGATACGCAGTATTTT
CASSLAGGVRRDTQYF
>.|TRBJ2-1|TRBD2|TRBV27
TGTGCCAGCAAGCGGGAGACCTCCTACAACGAGCAGTTCTTC
CASKRETSYNEQFF
>.|TRBJ2-1|.|TRBV11-3
TGTGCCAGCAGCCCGACGACAGGAAAGCAGTTCTTC
CASSPTTGKQFF
>once|TRBJ2-3|.|TRBV5-1
TGCGCCAGCAGCTTGCTAGGACAGAGAGAAACAGATACGCAGTATTTT
CASSLLGQRETDTQYF
>.|TRBJ2-1|TRBD2|TRBV7-3
TGTGCCAGCAGCTCTAGGCGGGGGGGCTACAATGAGCAGTTCTTC
CASSSRRGGYNEQFF
>.|TRBJ1-4|.|TRBV12-3/TRBV12-4
TGTGCCAGCAGTCAATCCGGGACGGCTGAAAAACTGTTTTTT
CASSQSGTAEKLFF
>many|TRBJ2-5|.|TRBV25-1
TGTGCCAGCAGTGTTGGGGCCCCAGAGACCCAGTACTTC
CASSVGAPETQYF
>.|TRBJ2-3|TRBD2|TRBV12-3/TRBV12-4
TGTGCCAGCAGTCAGCGGGGACCGGGAACAGATACGCAGTATTTT
CASSQRGPGTDTQYF
>.|TRBJ1-2|.|TRBV6-2/TRBV6-3
TGTGCCAGCAGTTACTCTACCGAGTCTCTGGGCTACACCTTC
CASSYSTESLGYTF
>.|TRBJ2-7|.|TRBV12-3/TRBV12-4
TGTGCCAGCAGTTTTTACGAGTCCTACGAGCAGTACTTC
CASSFYESYEQYF
>.|TRBJ1-1|.|TRBV14
TGTGCCAGCAGCCAAGCGGGCGGGCATGAAGCTTTCTTT
CASSQAGGHEAFF
>.|TRBJ2-7|.|TRBV5-1
TGCGCCAGCAGCGGGGGGGGACAGACGAGGAATGAGCAGTACTTC
CASSGGGQTRNEQYF
>.|TRBJ1-2|TRBD1|TRBV29-1
TGCAGCGTTGTGGAGGACAGGGGACTTTGGGGCTACACCTTC
CSVVEDRGLWGYTF
>.|TRBJ1-5|.|TRBV4-2
TGTGCCAGCAGCCCAAGCCAGAGTCTTGGCAATCAGCCCCAGCATTTT
CASSPSQSLGNQPQHF
>.|TRBJ2-1|TRBD2|TRBV7-9
TGTGCCAGCAGCTTCGGCCTAGCGGAGACCCAGTTCTTC
CASSFGLAETQFF
>.|TRBJ2-7|.|TRBV29-1
TGCAGCGTTGTGACGGGTTACGAGCAGTACTTC
CSVVTGYEQYF
>.|TRBJ1-6|.|TRBV19
TGTGCCAGTATCGACGCCGGTGGGGGGGGTAATAATTCACCCCTCCACTTT
CASIDAGGGGNNSPLHF
>.|TRBJ2-3|.|TRBV2
TGTGCCAGCAGGCCGACAGGTCTTAGCACAGATACGCAGTATTTT
CASRPTGLSTDTQYF
>.|TRBJ1-2|.|TRBV12-3/TRBV12-4
TGTGCCAGCAGTCCAAATAACAGGGATGGCTACACCTTC
CASSPNNRDGYTF
>.|TRBJ1-2|TRBD1|TRBV27
TGTGCCAGCAGGACAGGGGGCGCGTACTATGGCTACACCTTC
CASRTGGAYYGYTF
>.|TRBJ2-5|.|TRBV6-2/TRBV6-3
TGTGCCAGCAGAACGGGGAGCCAAGAGACCCAGTACTTC
CASRTGSQETQYF
>few|TRBJ2-1|TRBD1|TRBV4-1
TGCGCCAGCAGCCACCCCAGGGACAGTGAGCAGTTCTTC
CASSHPRDSEQFF
>.|TRBJ1-6|.|TRBV27
TGTGCCAGCAGTTTCCGGGGGGATTCACCCCTCCACTTT
CASSFRGDSPLHF
>.|TRBJ2-7|.|TRBV5-1
TGCGCCAGCAGCTTGGCAGCCAACCTGGACGAGCAGTACTTC
CASSLAANLDEQYF
>.|TRBJ2-3|TRBD2|TRBV27
TGTGCCAGCAGTTTATCGGGGACTAGCGGGGTATCAGATACGCAGTATTTT
CASSLSGTSGVSDTQYF
>few|TRBJ2-7|TRBD2|TRBV20-1
TGCAGTGCTAGTAGGTCTAGCGGGGGACCCCGGGAGCAGTACTTC
CSASRSSGGPREQYF
>.|TRBJ2-3|TRBD2|TRBV7-2
TGTGCCAGCAGCACGACTAGCGGGGGCCCCAGGAATACGCAGTATTTT
CASSTTSGGPRNTQYF
>.|TRBJ2-3|TRBD2|TRBV7-2
TGTGCCAGCAGCCGGGACTACACTAGCACAGATATGCAGTATTTT
CASSRDYTSTDMQYF
>.|TRBJ2-5|.|TRBV12-3/TRBV12-4
TGTGCCAGCGAGAACCCCGGGACCCAGCAGTACTTC
CASENPGTQQYF
>few|TRBJ1-2|.|TRBV2
TGTGCCAGCGCCGTCGCTAACTATGGCTACACCTTC
CASAVANYGYTF
>.|TRBJ1-2|.|TRBV21-1
TGTGCCAGCAGCAATCTATGCGGCTACACCTTC
CASSNLCGYTF
>.|TRBJ2-7|.|TRBV7-2
TGTGCCAGCAGCCGCAGTCCCACGCCGAAAAGCTCCTACGAGCAGTACTTC
CASSRSPTPKSSYEQYF
>.|TRBJ2-7|TRBD1|TRBV7-2
TGTGCCAGCAGCTTAGCACAGGGGGCTACCTACGGGCAGTACTTC
CASSLAQGATYGQYF
>.|TRBJ2-1|.|TRBV4-3
TGCGCCTTACAAGGGAAGGGGGTCTACAATGAGCAGTTCTTC
CALQGKGVYNEQFF
>.|TRBJ1-1|.|TRBV4-1
TGCGCCAGCAGCCAAGATTGGGCGAACACTGAAGCTTTCTTT
CASSQDWANTEAFF
>many|TRBJ2-1|.|TRBV6-2/TRBV6-3
TGTGCCAGCAGTCCCCTTGCGGGCCACAATGAGCAGTTCTTC
CASSPLAGHNEQFF
>.|TRBJ1-4|.|TRBV12-3/TRBV12-4
TGTGCCAGCAGTGAGGGCGGGAATAATGAAAAACTGTTTTTT
CASSEGGNNEKLFF
>many|TRBJ1-2|.|TRBV20-1
TGCAGTGCTAGGGACCGGGGGGTGACTTATGGCTACACCTTC
CSARDRGVTYGYTF
>.|TRBJ1-2|.|TRBV4-3
TGCGCCAGCAGCCAAGATCTGGAGGGGGATTATGGCTACACCTTC
CASSQDLEGDYGYTF
>.|TRBJ2-1|TRBD2|TRBV4-3
TGCGTCAGCAGCCAAGAGGCTAGCGGCTGGGATGAGCAGTTCTTC
CVSSQEASGWDEQFF
>once|TRBJ2-7|TRBD2|TRBV27
TGTGCCAGCAGTTCACTAGCGGGGGGGCTACGCGAGCAGTACTTC
CASSSLAGGLREQYF